The 22 T cell receptor beta chains reported below all come from one sample, sequenced in a study of blood T cell repertoires in COVID-19. Assay: immunoSEQ multiplex PCR; the TCRdb copy retains only in-frame clones and omits some. The sample gives about 230,000 clones, 87% of which show up once; roughly a tenth is in the top ten. Sequencing was done on a sample of PBMCs or T cells enriched from blood (not recorded which). The receptors come from a young man who had recovered from COVID-19.

J is TRBJ1-5 and V is TRBV3-1 (or the pseudogene TRBV3-2), with TRBD1 matching 9 bases. V was clipped by 3 bases and J by 3 bases; unmatched bases: 9. The CDR3 totals 17 residues. The germline V gene encodes CDR1 LGHDT and CDR2 YNNKEL (reference sequence). The CDR3 coding sequence is TGTGCCAGCAGCCATACAACCGGGACAGGGTTCAATCAGCCCCAGCATTTT. Its protein is CASSHTTGTGFNQPQHF.

The J gene is TRBJ2-2, the V gene TRBV9; 15 bases are shared with TRBD2. The CDR3 has 14 residues. J was trimmed by 8 bases and V by 7 bases; bases with no gene match: 3. CDR1 and CDR2 from the germline V gene are SGDLS and YYNGEE. Here the CDR3 reads CASRTSGGAGELFF. The DNA of the CDR3 is TGTGCCAGCCGGACTAGCGGGGGGGCAGGGGAGCTGTTTTTT.

The chain is built from TRBV27 and TRBJ1-1; 8 nucleotides align to TRBD1. V was pared by 4 bases and J by 10 bases, with 8 bases of the junction left unmatched. Germline V lookup: CDR1 MNHEY, CDR2 SMNVEV (reference sequence). This CDR3 is built from 13 residues. Here the CDR3 reads CASSSPFDRGAFF. The CDR3 nucleotides read TGTGCCAGCAGTTCCCCCTTCGACAGGGGAGCTTTCTTT.

This chain links TRBV28 with TRBJ1-1; 7 bases are shared with TRBD1. The CDR3 extends over 16 amino acids. V lost 6 bases and J lost 5; bases outside the gene matches: 15. CDR1 MDHEN and CDR2 SYDVKM come from the germline V gene. CDR3 bases: TGTGCCAGCAGCAGACAACCTCAGACAGGGATGACTGAAGCTTTCTTT. As protein: CASSRQPQTGMTEAFF.

V usage is TRBV6-5 and J usage is TRBJ1-1; D is undetermined. Germline V lookup: CDR1 MNHEY, CDR2 SVGAGI. The CDR3 runs 13 residues. The ends were cut back, 6 bases at V and 2 bases at J, with 10 bases in the middle. The CDR3 DNA is TGTGCCAGCAGACCCGAAACTAACACTGAAGCTTTCTTT. Translation gives CASRPETNTEAFF.

CDR3 sequence reads: CAWSRTGESGNTIYF. CDR3 bases: TGTGCCTGGAGTAGGACAGGGGAATCTGGAAACACCATATATTTT. The chain combines TRBV30 with TRBJ1-3, with 9 nucleotides matching TRBD1. This CDR3 comprises 15 residues. Germline V CDR1 and CDR2: GTSNPN, SVGIG (reference sequence). The junction had 3 bases not matched to a gene; V was cut back by 2 bases and J by 1 base. Variable domain in full (rest from reference TRBV30 and TRBJ1-3): SQTIHQWPATLVQPVGSPLSLECTVEGTSNPNLYWYRQAAGRGLQLLFYSVGIGQISSEVPQNLSASRPQDRQFILSSKKLLLSDSGFYLCAWSRTGESGNTIYFGEGSWLTVV.

The chain uses TRBV19 and TRBJ1-2, with D maybe TRBD1 (5 bases). The germline V and J ends were trimmed by 4 bases and 7 bases, with 13 bases remaining between them. CDR1 and CDR2 (germline): LNHDA, SQIVND (reference sequence). This CDR3 is built from 13 residues. The chain's CDR3 is CASSKGASSGYTF. CDR3 coding DNA: TGTGCCAGTAGTAAAGGGGCCAGCTCTGGCTACACCTTC.

The chain joins TRBV6-5 to TRBJ2-7; 9 nucleotides agree with TRBD1. V was clipped by 4 bases and J by 2 bases; unmatched bases: 3. The CDR3 runs to 14 residues. Germline-derived CDR1 and CDR2 are MNHEY and SVGAGI. DNA for the CDR3: TGTGCCAGCAGTTTAGGACAGGGGACCTACGAGCAGTACTTC. This codes for CASSLGQGTYEQYF.

The V gene is TRBV14, the J gene TRBJ1-5; no definite D call. CDR1 and CDR2 (germline): SGHDN, FVKESK. The CDR3 sequence is 15 residues long. V gave up 3 bases and J gave up 2 bases, with 11 bases separating them. CDR3 amino acids: CASSHTPSGNQPQHF. The DNA for the CDR3 is TGTGCCAGCAGCCATACGCCGTCAGGCAATCAGCCCCAGCATTTT.

The gene calls are TRBV28 and TRBJ2-5, with unresolved D. The V end lost 8 bases, the J end lost 5 bases, and 12 bases lay between the germline ends. The CDR3 sequence is 12 residues long. Germline CDR1 is MDHEN and CDR2 is SYDVKM. The CDR3 protein is CASGSESETQYF. The CDR3 nucleotides are TGTGCCAGCGGTTCCGAGTCGGAGACCCAGTACTTC.

The chain is built from TRBV19 and TRBJ1-4; weak D call: TRBD1 (5 bases). The germline V gene encodes CDR1 LNHDA and CDR2 SQIVND (reference sequence). The CDR3 spans 14 residues. V was cut by 7 bases and J by 6 bases, with 15 bases left in between. The CDR3 bases are TGTGCCAGTACCTATTCATCGACAGATGAAAAACTGTTTTTT. As protein: CASTYSSTDEKLFF.

V gene TRBV13 combines with J gene TRBJ2-3, with 16 bases lining up with TRBD2. The CDR3 is 19 residues long. V dropped 1 base and J dropped 0; count of bases not matched to a gene: 4. Germline V lookup: CDR1 PRHDT, CDR2 FYEKMQ (reference sequence). CDR3 nucleotides: TGTGCCAGCAGCTTAGCCGGGACTAGCGGGAGGGTGAGCACAGATACGCAGTATTTT. Its protein product is CASSLAGTSGRVSTDTQYF.

The chain links TRBV28 to TRBJ1-5; tentative D call: TRBD1 (5 bases). Germline V lookup: CDR1 MDHEN, CDR2 SYDVKM. The CDR3 length is 13 residues. V was clipped by 7 bases and J by 3 bases, with 10 bases between them. This chain's CDR3 is CASIDSYNQPQHF. The CDR3 DNA reads TGTGCCAGCATTGACAGTTACAATCAGCCCCAGCATTTT.

This clone was observed a handful of times. The CDR3, as DNA: TGTGCCAGCAGGGAGAACATGGAGCGTGGCTACACCTTC. This gives the protein CASRENMERGYTF. The gene calls are TRBV9 and TRBJ1-2; D not certain. Germline CDR1 is SGDLS and CDR2 is YYNGEE. Trimming stripped 5 bases from V and 7 bases from J, with 15 bases between. There are 13 residues in the CDR3.

V gene TRBV6-1 combines with J gene TRBJ1-3; D gene ambiguous. Germline V lookup: CDR1 MNHNS, CDR2 SASEGT. CDR3 length equals 16 residues. The V end was cut by 1 base, the J end by 7 bases, with 17 bases between. The CDR3 is CASSEGPGLVSNTIYF. The CDR3 nucleotides read TGTGCCAGCAGTGAAGGCCCGGGATTAGTAAGCAACACCATATATTTT.

The rearrangement uses TRBV20-1 and TRBJ2-7; 8 bases match TRBD1. Per germline, CDR1 DFQATT and CDR2 SNEGSKA (reference sequence). The CDR3 sequence is 12 residues long. Trimming cost V 3 bases and J 6 bases; bases outside gene matches: 4. CDR3 nucleotide sequence: TGCAGTGCTAGTTCAGGGGGCTCCGAGCAGTACTTC. As protein: CSASSGGSEQYF.

The chain combines TRBV19 with TRBJ1-5; tentatively, D is TRBD1 (5 bases). The V and J ends lost 3 bases and 0 bases respectively, with 12 bases between them. The CDR3 contains 16 residues. Germline CDR1 and CDR2: LNHDA and SQIVND (reference sequence). CDR3 sequence (DNA): TGTGCCAGTAGTATGGGAGGGACTTATAGCAATCAGCCCCAGCATTTT. Encoded protein: CASSMGGTYSNQPQHF.

This rearrangement joins TRBV5-4 to TRBJ2-3; 8 positions match TRBD1. V lost 4 bases to trimming and J lost 6 bases; unmatched junction nucleotides: 16. The CDR3 totals 17 residues. Germline values: CDR1 SGHNT, CDR2 YYREEE (reference sequence). CDR3 in amino acids: CASSRQLGQGIADTQYF. The CDR3 coding sequence is TGTGCCAGCAGCCGCCAATTAGGACAGGGAATCGCCGATACGCAGTATTTT.

The gene calls are TRBV10-3 and TRBJ1-2; 9 nucleotides line up with TRBD1. From germline, CDR1 is ENHRY and CDR2 SYGVKD. V lost 8 bases and J lost 2; bases outside the gene matches: 9. The length of the CDR3 is 15 residues. CDR3 sequence reads: CAISDRGWGNYGYTF. The CDR3 DNA is TGTGCCATCTCGGACAGGGGATGGGGGAACTATGGCTACACCTTC.

This clone turned up a few times. The V gene is TRBV27, the J gene TRBJ1-2; D might be TRBD1 (5 bases). CDR3 size: 14 residues. The germline gives CDR1 MNHEY, CDR2 SMNVEV (reference sequence). V lost 0 bases, J lost 2 bases, and 7 bases lay in between. CDR3 nucleotides: TGTGCCAGCAGTTTATCGCCAGGGAACTATGGCTACACCTTC. Its protein product is CASSLSPGNYGYTF.

The chain joins TRBV27 to TRBJ1-2; D may be TRBD1 (6 bases). There are 12 residues in the CDR3. Germline V gives CDR1 MNHEY, CDR2 SMNVEV (reference sequence). CDR3 DNA: TGTGTCACGTCGGGGGGCGCGGGAGGCTACACCTTC. This gives the protein CVTSGGAGGYTF.

V is TRBV12-3 or TRBV12-4 and J is TRBJ1-1, with unresolved D. CDR3 length equals 11 residues. Trimming shortened V by 4 bases and J by 11 bases, and 11 bases separated the two germline ends. CDR3 loop: CASSSGNVAFF. CDR3 bases: TGTGCCAGCAGTTCGGGGAACGTGGCTTTCTTT.